A single sample gave rise to the 13 T cell receptor beta chains below, sequenced in a study of beta chain features in type 1 diabetes. Study-wide results and caveats: Moderate but significant shortening of TCRB CDR3s was recorded in all four CD4+ subsets from Type 1 diabetes patients.

Expressed TCRB transcripts got sequenced, as all isolated RNA was reverse transcribed. The assay was immunoSEQ multiplex PCR, and TCRdb's table has in-frame clones only and misses some. Of roughly 340,000 clones listed, roughly 12% were seen once; the top ten hold 0.01%. The antigens these receptors bind are not known. Sequencing was performed on naive CD4+ T cells from blood. These TCRs come from a young woman with type 1 diabetes.

This rearrangement joins TRBV19 to TRBJ2-1; 7 nucleotides align to TRBD1. After removal of 3 bases from V and 1 base from J, the junction contained 6 bases not matched to a gene. CDR3 length equals 16 residues. Germline V CDR1 and CDR2: LNHDA, SQIVND (reference sequence). The CDR3 DNA sequence: TGTGCCAGTAGTATTGGACCCAGGGGGTCCTACAATGAGCAGTTCTTC. It translates to CASSIGPRGSYNEQFF. The whole variable domain, remainder taken from reference TRBV19 and TRBJ2-1, is DGGITQSPKYLFRKEGQNVTLSCEQNLNHDAMYWYRQDPGQGLRLIYYSQIVNDFQKGDIAEGYSVSREKKESFPLTVTSAQKNPTAFYLCASSIGPRGSYNEQFFGPGTRLTVL.

The chain is built from TRBV9 and TRBJ2-7; D remains unclear. The CDR3 spans 15 residues. Per the germline V gene, CDR1 is SGDLS and CDR2 is YYNGEE. V gave up 3 bases and J gave up 3 bases, with 16 bases separating them. The CDR3 region has the DNA TGTGCCAGCAGCGGTCCCGGATCGGGTGACTACGAGCAGTACTTC. It encodes CASSGPGSGDYEQYF.

This clone turned up a few times. V gene TRBV9 combines with J gene TRBJ1-1; D gene ambiguous. Germline V gives CDR1 SGDLS, CDR2 YYNGEE. Trimming took 0 bases from V and 1 from J, leaving 10 bases between them. The CDR3 has 15 residues. The CDR3 region is CASSVEPIANTEAFF. The CDR3 bases are TGTGCCAGCAGCGTAGAGCCCATAGCGAACACTGAAGCTTTCTTT. The full variable domain, with the rest looked up from reference TRBV9 and TRBJ1-1, is DSGVTQTPKHLITATGQRVTLRCSPRSGDLSVYWYQQSLDQGLQFLIQYYNGEERAKGNILERFSAQQFPDLHSELNLSSLELGDSALYFCASSVEPIANTEAFFGQGTRLTVV.

The chain combines TRBV25-1 with TRBJ2-1; 13 bases line up with TRBD2. Per the germline V gene, CDR1 is MGHDK and CDR2 is SYGVNS. V gave up 4 bases and J gave up 4 bases; unmatched junction bases: 10. The CDR3 is 18 residues long. CDR3 in amino acids: CASSGLKGLAGPYNEQFF. Here the CDR3 DNA reads TGTGCCAGCAGTGGCCTAAAGGGACTAGCGGGACCTTACAATGAGCAGTTCTTC. The full variable domain, rest sourced from reference TRBV25-1 and TRBJ2-1, is EADIYQTPRYLVIGTGKKITLECSQTMGHDKMYWYQQDPGMELHLIHYSYGVNSTEKGDLSSESTVSRIRTEHFPLTLESARPSHTSQYLCASSGLKGLAGPYNEQFFGPGTRLTVL.

This clone was found a few times. As DNA, the CDR3 is TGTGCCAGCAGCTTAGTATCTGGGACAGTGAACTATGGCTACACCTTC. Protein sequence: CASSLVSGTVNYGYTF. The chain uses TRBV7-9 and TRBJ1-2; 7 bases map to TRBD1. The junction had 7 bases not matched to a gene; V was cut back by 1 base and J by 2 bases. The CDR3 spans 16 residues. The germline V gene has CDR1 SEHNR and CDR2 FQNEAQ (reference sequence).

Only a few counts were recorded for this clone. The genes are TRBV14 and TRBJ2-7; D call uncertain. Per germline, CDR1 SGHDN and CDR2 FVKESK. This CDR3 has 13 amino acids. Trimming left V 1 base short and J 3 bases short, with 7 bases between. As DNA, the CDR3 is TGTGCCAGCAGCCAAGTTAGTGTCTACGAGCAGTACTTC. Translating gives CASSQVSVYEQYF.

This clone turned up a few times. The chain couples TRBV7-2 to TRBJ2-1; 8 bases are a match to TRBD1. The CDR3 extends over 14 amino acids. Trimming cost V 4 bases and J 9 bases; bases outside gene matches: 8. Germline loops: CDR1 SGHTA, CDR2 FQGNSA. This CDR3 is CASSSRTGPGEQFF. The CDR3 bases are TGTGCCAGCAGCTCCCGGACAGGGCCGGGTGAGCAGTTCTTC. The full variable domain, in which reference TRBV7-2 and TRBJ2-1 provide the parts outside the CDR3, is GAGVSQSPSNKVTEKGKDVELRCDPISGHTALYWYRQSLGQGLEFLIYFQGNSAPDKSGLPSDRFSAERTGGSVSTLTIQRTQQEDSAVYLCASSSRTGPGEQFFGPGTRLTVL.

This clone occurred a few times. V usage is TRBV7-2 and J usage is TRBJ2-2, with D perhaps TRBD2 (5 bases). This CDR3 has 15 residues. V was pared by 5 bases and J by 1 base, with 11 bases between. Germline V gives CDR1 SGHTA, CDR2 FQGNSA. The CDR3 nucleotides read TGTGCCAGCAGCCCGCCTGGGAGGAACACCGGGGAGCTGTTTTTT. This codes for CASSPPGRNTGELFF.

This clone was detected a few times. V usage is TRBV30 and J usage is TRBJ2-1, with D tentatively TRBD1 (5 bases). The CDR3 length is 14 residues. The germline V gene encodes CDR1 GTSNPN and CDR2 SVGIG (reference sequence). Trimming took off 3 bases at V and 3 bases at J, with 12 bases between the two ends. In DNA form, the CDR3 reads TGTGCCTGGAGGATGTTCCAGGGCTACAATGAGCAGTTCTTC. This sequence encodes CAWRMFQGYNEQFF.

This clone came up a few times. The rearrangement links TRBV7-2 to TRBJ2-3, with D possibly matching TRBD2 (7 bases). CDR1 and CDR2 from the germline V gene are SGHTA and FQGNSA. The V end was cut by 4 bases, the J end by 4 bases, with 24 bases between. CDR3 length: 18 amino acids. This CDR3 is CASSSPWGGRRRPDTQYF. In nucleotides, the CDR3 is TGTGCCAGCAGCTCCCCGTGGGGGGGGCGTCGTCGCCCAGATACGCAGTATTTT.

This clone has a handful of counts. The chain employs TRBV7-9 and TRBJ1-1, with 7 nucleotides matching TRBD1. The CDR3 contains 18 residues. Germline CDR1 and CDR2: SEHNR and FQNEAQ (reference sequence). With 2 bases clipped from V and 3 bases from J, the junction kept 15 bases outside the gene matches. The CDR3: CASSLTTGWYWEYTEAFF. CDR3 nucleotide sequence: TGTGCCAGCAGCTTAACGACAGGGTGGTATTGGGAGTACACTGAAGCTTTCTTT.

The rearrangement joins TRBV4-3 to TRBJ2-3; a possible D gene is TRBD1 (6 bases). The CDR3 extends over 14 amino acids. The ends were cut back, 3 bases at V and 6 bases at J, with 13 bases in the middle. Germline lookup yields CDR1 LGHNA and CDR2 YSLEER. CDR3 nucleotides: TGCGCCAGCAGCCAGGGGGCCCTCGGGGATACGCAGTATTTT. As protein: CASSQGALGDTQYF.

The chain couples TRBV28 to TRBJ2-7; possibly TRBD1 for D (7 bases). Germline V CDR1 and CDR2: MDHEN, SYDVKM. V lost 8 bases and J lost 2, with 10 bases in between. The CDR3 spans 12 residues. The CDR3 DNA sequence: TGTGCCAGCGCGGGACAGCCCTACGAGCAGTACTTC. As protein: CASAGQPYEQYF.